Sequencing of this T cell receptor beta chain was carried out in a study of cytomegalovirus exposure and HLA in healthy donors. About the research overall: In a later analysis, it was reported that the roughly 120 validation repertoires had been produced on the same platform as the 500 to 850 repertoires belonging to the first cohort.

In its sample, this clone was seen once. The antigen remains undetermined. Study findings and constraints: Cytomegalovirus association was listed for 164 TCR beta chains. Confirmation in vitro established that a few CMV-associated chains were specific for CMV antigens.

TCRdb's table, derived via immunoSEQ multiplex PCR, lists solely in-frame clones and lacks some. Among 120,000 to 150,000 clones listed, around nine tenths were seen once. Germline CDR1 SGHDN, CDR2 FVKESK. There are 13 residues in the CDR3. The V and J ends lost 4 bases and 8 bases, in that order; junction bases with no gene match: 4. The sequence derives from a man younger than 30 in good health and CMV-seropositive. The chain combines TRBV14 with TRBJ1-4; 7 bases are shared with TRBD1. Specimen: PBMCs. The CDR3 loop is CASSPGGTEKLFF. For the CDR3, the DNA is TGTGCCAGCAGCCCAGGGGGGACGGAAAAACTGTTTTTT.